The 27 T cell receptor beta chains below come from one sample, sequenced in a study of T-cell reconstitution after alpha-beta-depleted transplantation in children. Preparation of the TCRbeta library was carried out with unique molecular identifiers. TCRdb reprocessed the PCR reads via MiXCR and lists one record per CDR3 protein. The sample comprises over 85,000 distinct CDR3 sequences, about 7.5% of which are singletons, and 16% rests with the top ten. This specimen consisted of PBMCs, obtained before TCRalphabeta/CD19-depleted stem cell transplant. The source is a boy aged 2 to 9 with acute lymphoblastic leukemia, due to receive a stem cell transplant.

This clonotype appeared many times. V gene TRBV4-3 combines with J gene TRBJ1-2; D possibly corresponds to TRBD1 (6 bases). V was shortened by 1 base and J by 3 bases, with 15 bases between the two germline ends. The V gene's germline CDR1 is LGHNA and CDR2 YSLEER. This CDR3 is built from 16 residues. The DNA for the CDR3 is TGCGCCAGCAGCCAAGGCTTGGAACAGGGATACTATGGCTACACCTTC. Translating it yields CASSQGLEQGYYGYTF.

This clonotype was picked up a small number of times. J is TRBJ2-1 and V is TRBV4-3; TRBD1 might be the D (5 bases). This CDR3 is built from 18 residues. Germline V gene lookup returns CDR1 LGHNA and CDR2 YSLEER. Trimming took off 4 bases at V and 0 bases at J, with 19 bases between the two ends. Here the CDR3 DNA reads TGCGCCAGCAGCCGTGCTGGCGGCGAAGGACACTCCTACAATGAGCAGTTCTTC. It encodes CASSRAGGEGHSYNEQFF.

The rearrangement joins TRBV2 to TRBJ2-1; D gene ambiguous. V lost 8 bases to trimming and J lost 10 bases, with 9 bases between them. The CDR3 runs 10 residues. The germline gives CDR1 SNHLY, CDR2 FYNNEI. The CDR3 reads CASGNYEQFF. In DNA, the CDR3 is TGTGCCAGCGGAAATTACGAGCAGTTCTTC.

This clonotype showed up just a few times. This chain joins TRBV19 and TRBJ2-1; possible D gene TRBD2, 5 bases. This CDR3 has 14 amino acids. Trimming left V 3 bases short and J 5 bases short, with 11 bases between. The germline CDR1 and CDR2 sequences are LNHDA and SQIVND (reference sequence). The chain's CDR3 is CASSIKDGNNEQFF. The CDR3 nucleotides read TGTGCCAGTAGTATCAAGGACGGGAACAATGAGCAGTTCTTC. The complete variable domain, with remaining parts taken from reference TRBV19 and TRBJ2-1, reads DGGITQSPKYLFRKEGQNVTLSCEQNLNHDAMYWYRQDPGQGLRLIYYSQIVNDFQKGDIAEGYSVSREKKESFPLTVTSAQKNPTAFYLCASSIKDGNNEQFFGPGTRLTVL.

This clonotype was counted ten times or more. The CDR3 loop reads CASSLRTDTQYF. The CDR3 DNA follows: TGCGCCAGCAGCTTACGCACAGATACGCAGTATTTT. The rearrangement joins TRBV5-1 to TRBJ2-3, with D unresolved. Trimming pared 2 bases from V and 1 base from J, leaving 2 bases between. Germline CDR1 and CDR2: SGHRS and YFSETQ. This CDR3 comprises 12 residues.

This clonotype was counted at least ten times. V gene TRBV28 combines with J gene TRBJ2-1; D is undetermined. CDR3 length: 14 amino acids. CDR1 is MDHEN, CDR2 SYDVKM, per germline. Trimming took off 3 bases at V and 8 bases at J, with 14 bases between the two ends. DNA of the CDR3: TGTGCCAGCAGTTTGTCGCCCACCCATTATGAGCAGTTCTTC. This translates into CASSLSPTHYEQFF.

CDR3: CASTSGGRKQYF. CDR3 DNA sequence: TGTGCCAGTACCTCGGGAGGGAGGAAGCAGTACTTC. This chain connects TRBV19 to TRBJ2-7, with TRBD2 identical over 8 bases. The trim removed 7 bases at V and 8 bases at J, leaving 7 bases unmatched. The CDR3 covers 12 residues. Per the germline V gene, CDR1 is LNHDA and CDR2 is SQIVND (reference sequence).

This clonotype was detected many times. This chain uses TRBV9 with TRBJ1-2; no firm D call. In germline, CDR1 is SGDLS, CDR2 YYNGEE. V lost 0 bases and J lost 3, with 9 bases in between. The CDR3 is 14 residues long. The CDR3 region is CASSVGSIDYGYTF. CDR3 DNA: TGTGCCAGCAGCGTAGGTAGCATTGACTATGGCTACACCTTC.

This clonotype was counted only a few times. The rearrangement links TRBV28 to TRBJ1-4, with D tentatively TRBD1 (6 bases). Trimming stripped 4 bases from V and 6 bases from J, with 12 bases between. Germline V gene lookup returns CDR1 MDHEN and CDR2 SYDVKM. This CDR3 region has 14 residues. CDR3 DNA: TGTGCCAGCAGTTCTAGGGACATAGATGAAAAACTGTTTTTT. Its translation: CASSSRDIDEKLFF. The variable domain in full, completed from reference TRBV28 and TRBJ1-4, reads DVKVTQSSRYLVKRTGEKVFLECVQDMDHENMFWYRQDPGLGLRLIYFSYDVKMKEKGDIPEGYSVSREKKERFSLILESASTNQTSMYLCASSSRDIDEKLFFGSGTQLSVL.

This clonotype was recorded many times. The gene calls are TRBV6-2 or TRBV6-3 and TRBJ2-1; TRBD2 is a possible D gene (7 bases). CDR3 length equals 14 residues. Trimming took off 3 bases at V and 9 bases at J, with 15 bases between the two ends. Germline values: CDR1 MNHEY, CDR2 SVGEGT. The CDR3 DNA reads as TGTGCCAGCAGTTATTACGGGGGGCGGGGTGAGCAGTTCTTC. Its translation is CASSYYGGRGEQFF.

This clonotype was detected only a few times. The chain has TRBV10-3 and TRBJ1-4, with D possibly being TRBD1 (5 bases). V was trimmed by 2 bases and J by 3 bases, leaving 7 bases between them. The CDR3 contains 14 residues. The V gene's germline CDR1 is ENHRY and CDR2 SYGVKD. The CDR3 DNA sequence: TGTGCCATCAGTGAGAGGGACTCTAATGAAAAACTGTTTTTT. Translation: CAISERDSNEKLFF.

This clonotype was observed a few times. The chain links TRBV6-5 to TRBJ2-2; D unclear. CDR1 and CDR2 (germline): MNHEY, SVGAGI. The CDR3 runs 16 residues. V was pared by 4 bases and J by 3 bases, with 15 bases between. CDR3 DNA sequence: TGTGCCAGCAGTTCTGGTCGGGTCCGCCACACCGGGGAGCTGTTTTTT. It translates to CASSSGRVRHTGELFF.

In DNA form, the CDR3 reads TGCAGTGCCAAGGACTATAACTCCTACAATGAGCAGTTCTTC. Amino acid sequence: CSAKDYNSYNEQFF. The rearrangement links TRBV20-1 to TRBJ2-1; D is perhaps TRBD2 (6 bases). From germline, CDR1 is DFQATT and CDR2 SNEGSKA (reference sequence). The V end lost 6 bases, the J end lost 0 bases, and 12 bases lay between the germline ends. This CDR3 is 14 amino acids long.

This clonotype has more than one count but fewer than ten. The chain couples TRBV3-1 to TRBJ2-1; 8 bases match TRBD2. Germline lookup yields CDR1 LGHDT and CDR2 YNNKEL (reference sequence). Germline trimming cut 4 bases from V and 7 bases from J; bases unmatched to any gene: 3. This CDR3 region has 13 residues. The CDR3 loop is CASSPLAGNEQFF. The CDR3 bases are TGTGCCAGCAGCCCCTTAGCGGGAAATGAGCAGTTCTTC.

This clonotype was seen repeatedly, ten times or more. The chain carries TRBV5-1 and TRBJ2-3; D uncertain. This CDR3 is 15 amino acids long. Trimming cost V 3 bases and J 4 bases, with 15 bases left between them. Germline V gene data show CDR1 as SGHRS and CDR2 as YFSETQ. The CDR3 DNA reads TGCGCCAGCAGCTCTGCCCTAGGTGCGCCAGATACGCAGTATTTT. Its protein product is CASSSALGAPDTQYF. Using reference TRBV5-1 and TRBJ2-3 for the parts outside the CDR3, the full variable domain is KAGVTQTPRYLIKTRGQQVTLSCSPISGHRSVSWYQQTPGQGLQFLFEYFSETQRNKGNFPGRFSGRQFSNSRSEMNVSTLELGDSALYLCASSSALGAPDTQYFGPGTRLTVL.

This clonotype has a count of ten or more. This chain uses TRBV5-1 with TRBJ2-5; D uncertain. V dropped 0 bases and J dropped 5 bases, with 11 bases sitting between them. The CDR3 is 14 residues long. CDR1 SGHRS and CDR2 YFSETQ come from the germline V gene. The CDR3 loop is CASSLENPEETQYF. The CDR3 nucleotides are TGCGCCAGCAGCTTGGAGAATCCGGAGGAGACCCAGTACTTC.

This clonotype was seen repeatedly, ten times or more. The gene calls are TRBV7-6 and TRBJ2-3; 9 bases fit TRBD2. The germline V gene has CDR1 SGHVS and CDR2 FNYEAQ. CDR3 length: 17 residues. V gave up 1 base and J gave up 0 bases; unmatched junction bases: 5. In DNA, the CDR3 is TGTGCCAGCAGCTTAGGGGCTAGCGGGGCTAGCACAGATACGCAGTATTTT. Translated, it gives CASSLGASGASTDTQYF. Based on the CDR3 plus reference TRBV7-6 and TRBJ2-3, the full variable domain is GAGVSQSPRYKVTKRGQDVALRCDPISGHVSLYWYRQALGQGPEFLTYFNYEAQQDKSGLPNDRFSAERPEGSISTLTIQRTEQRDSAMYRCASSLGASGASTDTQYFGPGTRLTVL.

This clonotype was detected ten times or more. This sequence joins TRBV5-1 and TRBJ2-7; no clear D. V lost 0 bases and J 5 bases, leaving 6 bases between the germline ends. Per germline, CDR1 SGHRS and CDR2 YFSETQ. This CDR3 is 12 amino acids long. The CDR3 protein is CASSLVAHEQYF. In DNA form, the CDR3 reads TGCGCCAGCAGCTTGGTTGCGCACGAGCAGTACTTC.

Ten or more counts support this clonotype. V and J are TRBV12-3 or TRBV12-4 and TRBJ1-3; the match to TRBD1 covers 8 bases. V was pared by 6 bases and J by 8 bases, with 9 bases of the junction left unmatched. This CDR3 region has 14 residues. CDR3 nucleotide sequence: TGTGCCAGCAGCAGGGGACAGGCCGCGGACACCATATATTTT. Translating it yields CASSRGQAADTIYF.

This clonotype came up many times. The V and J genes are TRBV7-3 and TRBJ1-2; D gene ambiguous. Germline V gene data show CDR1 as SGHTA and CDR2 as FQGTGA. With 5 bases removed from V and 8 bases from J, the gap between germline ends came to 15 bases. The CDR3 is 13 amino acids. The CDR3 is CASSLDRTGGYTF. The CDR3 DNA reads as TGTGCCAGCAGCCTGGATAGAACCGGAGGCTACACCTTC.

This clonotype occurred a few times. V usage is TRBV15 and J usage is TRBJ1-5; tentatively, D is TRBD1 (5 bases). CDR3 length: 16 amino acids. The germline gives CDR1 LNHNV, CDR2 YYDKDF (reference sequence). Trimming took off 5 bases at V and 3 bases at J, with 17 bases between the two ends. The DNA for the CDR3 is TGTGCCACCAGCCCCCCCCGGGGGGGAGCCAATCAGCCCCAGCATTTT. It is translated as CATSPPRGGANQPQHF.

The V call is TRBV6-1, the J call TRBJ2-1; 13 bases are a match to TRBD2. The V segment lost 5 bases and the J segment 5 bases; nucleotides outside the gene matches: 3. There are 15 residues in the CDR3. In germline, CDR1 is MNHNS, CDR2 SASEGT. The CDR3 here is CASSPLAGGDNEQFF. The CDR3 DNA follows: TGTGCCAGCAGTCCACTAGCGGGGGGGGACAATGAGCAGTTCTTC.

The V and J genes are TRBV5-1 and TRBJ1-1; D gene uncertain. The CDR3 loop spans 13 amino acids. The V end lost 4 bases, the J end lost 4 bases, and 11 bases lay between the germline ends. The germline V gene has CDR1 SGHRS and CDR2 YFSETQ. CDR3 sequence: CASSPISGTEAFF. CDR3 DNA: TGCGCCAGCAGCCCGATAAGCGGCACTGAAGCTTTCTTT.

This clonotype was seen many times. V usage is TRBV3-1 and J usage is TRBJ2-3; TRBD1 matches 11 bases. V shed 4 bases and J 5 bases; nucleotides not matched to a gene: 14. CDR1 and CDR2 (germline): LGHDT, YNNKEL (reference sequence). The CDR3 has 18 amino acids. The CDR3 nucleotides read TGTGCCAGCAGCCCCCGACCGACGGGACAGGGGGGGGAAGATACGCAGTATTTT. Residues: CASSPRPTGQGGEDTQYF.

This clonotype was detected many times. The chain employs TRBV7-6 and TRBJ2-7; no definite D call. The CDR3 spans 13 residues. CDR1 SGHVS and CDR2 FNYEAQ come from the germline V gene. V lost 5 bases and J lost 5, with 13 bases in between. The CDR3 region is CASSPNRWDEQYF. DNA for the CDR3: TGTGCCAGCAGCCCCAATCGGTGGGACGAGCAGTACTTC.

V and J are TRBV4-1 and TRBJ1-2; D not certain. The germline V gene encodes CDR1 MGHRA and CDR2 YSYEKL. The CDR3 totals 14 residues. The ends were cut back, 4 bases at V and 0 bases at J, with 9 bases in the middle. The CDR3 protein is CASSLPLANYGYTF. Written as DNA, the CDR3 is TGCGCCAGCAGCCTCCCCCTGGCTAACTATGGCTACACCTTC.

The table lists this clonotype with a few counts. The rearrangement links TRBV3-1 to TRBJ1-2; 7 nucleotides align to TRBD1. The length of the CDR3 is 15 residues. Germline CDR1 is LGHDT and CDR2 is YNNKEL (reference sequence). V trimming: 5 bases; J trimming: 3 bases; junction bases outside the gene matches: 9. The CDR3 DNA sequence: TGTGCCAGCAGCTCAACTGACAGGGTCTACTATGGCTACACCTTC. Residues: CASSSTDRVYYGYTF.